A selection of T cell receptor beta chains follows, all from one sample in a study of cytomegalovirus exposure and HLA in healthy donors. The data were produced by immunoSEQ multiplex PCR, yet TCRdb's version contains in-frame clones alone and is incomplete. Of more than 100,000 clones listed, about 70% are singletons. The specimen sequenced was PBMCs. Receptor source: a middle-aged woman in good health and CMV-seronegative. CDR3s include the opening cysteine and the closing phenylalanine or tryptophan. Each record gives: V gene, D gene, clone size, J gene, CDR3 protein, CDR3 DNA. D genes are given only for firm matches. Clone size is given for some rows only: seen once, a few or many times, or a class if the clone is expanded.

TRBV4-3	NA	few	TRBJ2-6	CASSQDRGSGANVLTF	TGCGCCAGCAGCCAAGATAGGGGGTCTGGGGCCAACGTCCTGACTTTC
TRBV7-9	TRBD1	once	TRBJ2-2	CASSLRGTGKTGELFF	TGTGCCAGCAGCTTACGGGGGACAGGGAAGACCGGGGAGCTGTTTTTT
TRBV4-3	NA	NA	TRBJ2-3	CASSPSQGTDTQYF	TGCGCCAGCAGCCCTTCGCAGGGCACAGATACGCAGTATTTT
TRBV2	TRBD2	NA	TRBJ2-1	CASRPMTSGGAKDNEQFF	TGTGCCAGCAGACCGATGACTAGCGGGGGGGCAAAAGACAATGAGCAGTTCTTC
TRBV4-1	NA	NA	TRBJ1-1	CASSNSNLMNTEAFF	TGCGCCAGCAGCAACAGTAACCTCATGAACACTGAAGCTTTCTTT
TRBV19	NA	few	TRBJ1-4	CASSRNRVTNEKLFF	TGTGCCAGTAGTAGAAACAGGGTAACTAATGAAAAACTGTTTTTT
TRBV11-2	TRBD2	NA	TRBJ2-3	CASSPGGVFAGGTDTQYF	TGTGCCAGCAGCCCCGGGGGGGTTTTCGCGGGGGGCACAGATACGCAGTATTTT
TRBV2	NA	NA	TRBJ2-1	CASSGGSGSPYNEQFF	TGTGCCAGCAGCGGTGGGTCGGGGTCACCCTACAATGAGCAGTTCTTC
TRBV6-4	TRBD1	NA	TRBJ1-5	CASRIPRQGEPDSNQPQHF	TGTGCCAGCAGAATACCGAGACAGGGGGAGCCGGATAGCAATCAGCCCCAGCATTTT
TRBV6-5	TRBD1	NA	TRBJ2-3	CASSRQGGTYTQYF	TGTGCCAGCAGCCGACAGGGGGGAACATATACGCAGTATTTT
TRBV19	NA	NA	TRBJ2-1	CASSISPSNEQFF	TGTGCCAGTAGTATTAGCCCTTCCAATGAGCAGTTCTTC
TRBV11-3	TRBD1	NA	TRBJ2-3	CASSLGQGRTQYF	TGTGCCAGCAGCTTAGGACAGGGGAGAACGCAGTATTTT
TRBV25-1	NA	few	TRBJ2-2	CASSESSSPGDLFF	TGTGCCAGCAGTGAGAGTTCGTCCCCGGGTGATCTGTTTTTT
TRBV29-1	TRBD1	NA	TRBJ1-1	CSATGDRRLAEAFF	TGCAGCGCAACGGGGGACAGGAGGTTGGCTGAAGCTTTCTTT
TRBV7-6	TRBD2	NA	TRBJ2-3	CASSLSGGGRTDTQYF	TGTGCCAGCAGCCTTTCCGGCGGGGGGCGCACAGATACGCAGTATTTT
TRBV2	NA	many	TRBJ1-1	CASSPRVVNTEAFF	TGTGCCAGCAGTCCCAGGGTGGTGAACACTGAAGCTTTCTTT
TRBV11-2	NA	medium-sized	TRBJ2-7	CASSLRQVPTYEQYF	TGTGCCAGCAGCTTACGACAGGTCCCAACCTACGAGCAGTACTTC
TRBV28	TRBD2	NA	TRBJ2-1	CASSFLAEGRDEQFF	TGTGCCAGCAGTTTCCTAGCGGAAGGACGGGATGAGCAGTTCTTC
TRBV2	TRBD1	NA	TRBJ2-7	CASSGRDRGSDEQYF	TGTGCCAGCAGCGGGAGGGACAGGGGTTCGGACGAGCAGTACTTC
TRBV7-7	NA	NA	TRBJ2-3	CASSLAAESGGTDTQYF	TGTGCCAGCAGCTTAGCGGCGGAGTCCGGAGGCACAGATACGCAGTATTTT
TRBV5-4	TRBD1	once	TRBJ2-5	CASSHDRDLRETQYF	TGTGCCAGCAGCCATGACAGGGATCTTAGGGAGACCCAGTACTTC
TRBV7-2	TRBD2	NA	TRBJ2-5	CASSSTGLAGPRSVAQYF	TGTGCCAGCAGCTCTACGGGACTAGCGGGGCCACGGTCAGTGGCCCAGTACTTC
TRBV2	TRBD1	once	TRBJ2-7	CASRLRQGVSYEQYF	TGTGCCAGCAGACTTAGACAGGGTGTCTCCTACGAGCAGTACTTC
TRBV27	NA	NA	TRBJ1-1	CASSPGAVRNTEAFF	TGTGCCAGCAGCCCAGGGGCAGTAAGAAACACTGAAGCTTTCTTT
TRBV19	NA	NA	TRBJ1-4	CASSPSQGTNEKLFF	TGTGCCAGTAGTCCGTCACAGGGTACGAATGAAAAACTGTTTTTT
TRBV6-5	TRBD2	NA	TRBJ2-1	CASSPAGSSYNEQFF	TGTGCCAGCAGTCCAGCGGGGAGCTCCTACAATGAGCAGTTCTTC
TRBV6-5	NA	NA	TRBJ1-1	CASSARGGNTEAFF	TGTGCCAGCAGCGCCCGGGGGGGGAACACTGAAGCTTTCTTT
TRBV6-1	NA	NA	TRBJ1-1	CASSEKQVTEAFF	TGTGCCAGCAGTGAAAAGCAGGTGACTGAAGCTTTCTTT
TRBV4-3	TRBD1	once	TRBJ2-3	CASSKGQGTDTQYF	TGCGCCAGCAGCAAAGGACAGGGCACAGATACGCAGTATTTT
TRBV5-6	TRBD1	NA	TRBJ1-3	CASSQTGSGNTIYF	TGTGCCAGCAGTCAGACAGGGTCTGGAAACACCATATATTTT
TRBV11-2	TRBD2	NA	TRBJ2-3	CASSLGGLAHDTQYF	TGTGCCAGCAGCTTAGGGGGACTAGCTCACGATACGCAGTATTTT
TRBV7-2	NA	few	TRBJ1-1	CASSFQDTPAEAFF	TGTGCCAGCAGCTTCCAGGACACCCCCGCTGAAGCTTTCTTT
TRBV10-3	NA	NA	TRBJ2-7	CAISETGSHEQYF	TGTGCCATCAGTGAAACAGGGAGCCACGAGCAGTACTTC
TRBV29-1	NA	NA	TRBJ1-1	CSVQDPGTEAFF	TGCAGCGTCCAAGACCCGGGCACTGAAGCTTTCTTT
TRBV7-9	TRBD1	NA	TRBJ1-2	CASSLGTGGGYGYTF	TGTGCCAGCAGCTTGGGGACAGGGGGCGGATATGGCTACACCTTC
TRBV7-2	TRBD1	NA	TRBJ1-5	CASSGQGVGSQPQHF	TGTGCCAGCAGCGGACAGGGGGTGGGGAGTCAGCCCCAGCATTTT
TRBV4-3	NA	NA	TRBJ1-4	CASSQELIGNEKLFF	TGCGCCAGCAGCCAAGAACTAATCGGTAATGAAAAACTGTTTTTT
TRBV5-1	NA	NA	TRBJ1-1	CASSIGSIAGTEAFF	TGCGCCAGCAGCATTGGTAGTATCGCGGGAACTGAAGCTTTCTTT